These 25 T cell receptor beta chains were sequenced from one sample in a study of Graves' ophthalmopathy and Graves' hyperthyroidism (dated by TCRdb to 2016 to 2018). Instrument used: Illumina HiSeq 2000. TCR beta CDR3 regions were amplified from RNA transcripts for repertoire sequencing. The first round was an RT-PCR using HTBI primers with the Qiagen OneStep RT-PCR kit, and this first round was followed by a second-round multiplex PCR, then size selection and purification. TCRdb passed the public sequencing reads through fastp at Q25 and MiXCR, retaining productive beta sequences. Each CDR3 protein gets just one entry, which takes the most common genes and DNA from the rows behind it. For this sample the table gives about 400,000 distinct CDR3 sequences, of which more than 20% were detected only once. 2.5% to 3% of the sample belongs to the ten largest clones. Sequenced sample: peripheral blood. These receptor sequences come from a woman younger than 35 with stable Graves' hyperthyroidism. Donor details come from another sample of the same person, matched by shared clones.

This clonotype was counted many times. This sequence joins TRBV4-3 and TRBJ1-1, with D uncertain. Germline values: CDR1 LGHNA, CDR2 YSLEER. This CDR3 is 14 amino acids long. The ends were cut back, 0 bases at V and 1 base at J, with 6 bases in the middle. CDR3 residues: CASSQDPANTEAFF. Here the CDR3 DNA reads TGCGCCAGCAGCCAAGATCCCGCGAACACTGAAGCTTTCTTT.

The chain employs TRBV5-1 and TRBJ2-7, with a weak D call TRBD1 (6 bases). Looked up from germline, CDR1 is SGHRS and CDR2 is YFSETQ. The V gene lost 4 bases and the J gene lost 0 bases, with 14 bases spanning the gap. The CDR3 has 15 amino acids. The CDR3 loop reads CASSPNQGPSYEQYF. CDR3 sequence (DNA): TGCGCCAGCAGCCCCAACCAGGGGCCCTCCTACGAGCAGTACTTC.

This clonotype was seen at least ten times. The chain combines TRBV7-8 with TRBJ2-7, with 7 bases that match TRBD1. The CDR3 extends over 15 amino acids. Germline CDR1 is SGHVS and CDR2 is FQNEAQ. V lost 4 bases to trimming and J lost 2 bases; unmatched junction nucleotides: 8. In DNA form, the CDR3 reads TGTGCCAGCAGCTACGCGACAGGGTCAACCTACGAGCAGTACTTC. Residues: CASSYATGSTYEQYF.

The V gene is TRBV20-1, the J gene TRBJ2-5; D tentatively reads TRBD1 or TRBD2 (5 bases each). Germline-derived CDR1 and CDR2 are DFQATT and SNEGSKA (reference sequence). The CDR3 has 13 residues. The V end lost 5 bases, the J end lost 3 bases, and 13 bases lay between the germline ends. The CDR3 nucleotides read TGCAGTGCTCCGAAGGGACGGGAAGAGACCCAGTACTTC. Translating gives CSAPKGREETQYF.

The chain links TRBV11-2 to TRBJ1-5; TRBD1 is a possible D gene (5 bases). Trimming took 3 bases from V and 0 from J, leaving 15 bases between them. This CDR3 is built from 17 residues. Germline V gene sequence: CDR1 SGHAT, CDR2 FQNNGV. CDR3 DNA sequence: TGTGCCAGCAGCTTGGGGGGGGGTGGGCATAGCAATCAGCCCCAGCATTTT. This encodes CASSLGGGGHSNQPQHF. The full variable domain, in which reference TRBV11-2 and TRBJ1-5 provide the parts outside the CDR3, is EAGVAQSPRYKIIEKRQSVAFWCNPISGHATLYWYQQILGQGPKLLIQFQNNGVVDDSQLPKDRFSAERLKGVDSTLKIQPAKLEDSAVYLCASSLGGGGHSNQPQHFGDGTRLSIL.

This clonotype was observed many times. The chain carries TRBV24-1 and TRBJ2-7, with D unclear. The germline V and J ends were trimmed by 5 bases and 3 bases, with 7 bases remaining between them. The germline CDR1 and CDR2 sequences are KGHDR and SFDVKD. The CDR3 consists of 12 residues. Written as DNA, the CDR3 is TGTGCCACCAGTGTGCACAGCTACGAGCAGTACTTC. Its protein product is CATSVHSYEQYF.

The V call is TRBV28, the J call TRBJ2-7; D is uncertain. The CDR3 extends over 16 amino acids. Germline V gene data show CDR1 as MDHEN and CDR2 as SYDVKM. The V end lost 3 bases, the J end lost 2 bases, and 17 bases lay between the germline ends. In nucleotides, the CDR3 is TGTGCCAGCAGTTTTTCCTTATTAACGCGAACCTACGAGCAGTACTTC. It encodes CASSFSLLTRTYEQYF. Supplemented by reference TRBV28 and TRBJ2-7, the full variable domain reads DVKVTQSSRYLVKRTGEKVFLECVQDMDHENMFWYRQDPGLGLRLIYFSYDVKMKEKGDIPEGYSVSREKKERFSLILESASTNQTSMYLCASSFSLLTRTYEQYFGPGTRLTVT.

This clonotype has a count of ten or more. DNA for the CDR3: TGTGCCAGCAGCGGGGACAGAACTAACTATGGCTACACCTTC. This gives the protein CASSGDRTNYGYTF. V and J are TRBV7-9 and TRBJ1-2; 7 bases are a match to TRBD1. The CDR3 has 14 residues. Trimming took 5 bases from V and 0 from J; bases not matched to a gene: 3. Germline V lookup: CDR1 SEHNR, CDR2 FQNEAQ (reference sequence).

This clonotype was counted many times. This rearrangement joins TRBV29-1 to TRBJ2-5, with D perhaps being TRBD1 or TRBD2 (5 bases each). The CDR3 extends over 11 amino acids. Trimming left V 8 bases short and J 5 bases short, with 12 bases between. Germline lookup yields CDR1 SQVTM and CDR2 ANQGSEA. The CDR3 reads CSKGEGETQYF. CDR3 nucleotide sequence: TGCAGCAAGGGCGAGGGGGAGACCCAGTACTTC.

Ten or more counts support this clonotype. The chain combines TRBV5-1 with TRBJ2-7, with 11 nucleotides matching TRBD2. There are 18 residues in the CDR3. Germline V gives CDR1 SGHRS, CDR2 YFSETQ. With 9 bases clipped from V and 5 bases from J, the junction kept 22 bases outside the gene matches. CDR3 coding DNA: TGCGCCACCAAAAGAAGGGTACTAGCGGGAGTGATAGTCCACGAGCAGTACTTC. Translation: CATKRRVLAGVIVHEQYF.

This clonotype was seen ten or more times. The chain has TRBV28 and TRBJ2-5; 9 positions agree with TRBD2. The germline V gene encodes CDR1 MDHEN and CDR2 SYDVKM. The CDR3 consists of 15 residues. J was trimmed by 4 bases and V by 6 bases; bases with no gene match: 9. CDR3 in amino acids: CASSPPAGGIETQYF. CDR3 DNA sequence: TGTGCCAGCAGCCCACCAGCGGGAGGTATAGAGACCCAGTACTTC.

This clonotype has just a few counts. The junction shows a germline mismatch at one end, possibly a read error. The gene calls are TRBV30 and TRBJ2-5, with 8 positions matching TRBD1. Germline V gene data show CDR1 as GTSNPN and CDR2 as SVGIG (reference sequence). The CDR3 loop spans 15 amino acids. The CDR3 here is CAWSAGQGVVETKYF. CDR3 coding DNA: TGTGCCTGGAGTGCCGGACAGGGAGTCGTAGAGACCAAGTACTTC.

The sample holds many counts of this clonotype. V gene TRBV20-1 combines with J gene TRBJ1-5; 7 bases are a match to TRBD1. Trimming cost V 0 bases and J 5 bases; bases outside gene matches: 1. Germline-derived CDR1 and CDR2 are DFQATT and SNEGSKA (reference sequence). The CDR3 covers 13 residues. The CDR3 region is CSARETGDQPQHF. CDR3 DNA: TGCAGTGCTAGAGAAACAGGGGATCAGCCCCAGCATTTT.

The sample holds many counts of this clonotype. CDR3 in amino acids: CASSPTTSGRETQYF. CDR3 bases: TGTGCCAGCAGCCCCACGACTAGCGGGAGAGAGACCCAGTACTTC. This chain joins TRBV7-2 and TRBJ2-5; 12 bases line up with TRBD2. J was trimmed by 4 bases and V by 5 bases; bases with no gene match: 5. Looked up from germline, CDR1 is SGHTA and CDR2 is FQGNSA. This CDR3 region has 15 residues.

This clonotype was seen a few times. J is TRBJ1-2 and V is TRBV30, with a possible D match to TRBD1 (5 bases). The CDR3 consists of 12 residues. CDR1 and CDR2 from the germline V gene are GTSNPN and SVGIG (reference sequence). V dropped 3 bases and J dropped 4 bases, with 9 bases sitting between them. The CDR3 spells CAWSRDVYGYTF. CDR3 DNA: TGTGCCTGGAGCAGGGACGTCTATGGCTACACCTTC.

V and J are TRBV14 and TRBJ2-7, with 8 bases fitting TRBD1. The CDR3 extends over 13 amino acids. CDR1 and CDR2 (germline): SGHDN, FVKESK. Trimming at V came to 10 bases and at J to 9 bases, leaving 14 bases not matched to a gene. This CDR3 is CATSDLTGVGQYF. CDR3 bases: TGTGCCACCAGTGACTTGACAGGGGTTGGGCAGTACTTC. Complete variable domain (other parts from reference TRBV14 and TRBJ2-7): EAGVTQFPSHSVIEKGQTVTLRCDPISGHDNLYWYRRVMGKEIKFLLHFVKESKQDESGMPNNRFLAERTGGTYSTLKVQPAELEDSGVYFCATSDLTGVGQYFGPGTRLTVT.

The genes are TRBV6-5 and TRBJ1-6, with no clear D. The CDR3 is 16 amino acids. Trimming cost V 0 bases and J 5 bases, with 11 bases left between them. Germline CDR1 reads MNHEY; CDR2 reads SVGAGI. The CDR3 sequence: CASSYSIQVHNSPLHF. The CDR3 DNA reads TGTGCCAGCAGTTACTCTATTCAGGTTCATAATTCACCCCTCCACTTT.

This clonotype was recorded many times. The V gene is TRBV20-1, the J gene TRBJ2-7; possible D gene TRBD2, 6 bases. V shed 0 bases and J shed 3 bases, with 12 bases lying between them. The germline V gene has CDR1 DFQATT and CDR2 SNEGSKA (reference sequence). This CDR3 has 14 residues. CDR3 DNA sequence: TGCAGTGCTAGAGAGTCGGGGGTAAACTACGAGCAGTACTTC. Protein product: CSARESGVNYEQYF.

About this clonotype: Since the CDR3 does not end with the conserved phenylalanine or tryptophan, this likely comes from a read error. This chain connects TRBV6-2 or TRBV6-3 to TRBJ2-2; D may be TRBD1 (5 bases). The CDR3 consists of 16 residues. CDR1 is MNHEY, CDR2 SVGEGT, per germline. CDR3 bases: TGTGCCAGCAGTTACGCCGGACAACGGATAGCCGGAGAGCTGTTTTTG. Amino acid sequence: CASSYAGQRIAGELFL.

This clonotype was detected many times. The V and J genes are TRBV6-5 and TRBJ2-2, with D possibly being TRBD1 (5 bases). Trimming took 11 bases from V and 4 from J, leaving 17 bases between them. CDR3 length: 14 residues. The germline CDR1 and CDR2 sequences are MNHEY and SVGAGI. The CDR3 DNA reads TGTGCCGGGCGGCAGGGAAGGGTCACCGGGGAGCTGTTTTTT. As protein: CAGRQGRVTGELFF.

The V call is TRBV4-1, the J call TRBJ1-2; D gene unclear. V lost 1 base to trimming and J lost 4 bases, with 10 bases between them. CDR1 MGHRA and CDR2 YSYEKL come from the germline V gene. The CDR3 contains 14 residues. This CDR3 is CASSQAQRRYGYTF. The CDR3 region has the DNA TGCGCCAGCAGCCAAGCGCAGCGGCGCTATGGCTACACCTTC.

CDR3 sequence (DNA): TGCGCCAGCAGCCGTATAGGGGCAGGCACCGGGGAGCTGTTTTTT. Its protein product is CASSRIGAGTGELFF. The V call is TRBV5-1, the J call TRBJ2-2; weak D call: TRBD1 (5 bases). V lost 4 bases and J 4 bases, leaving 14 bases between the germline ends. The CDR3 runs 15 residues. CDR1 SGHRS and CDR2 YFSETQ come from the germline V gene.

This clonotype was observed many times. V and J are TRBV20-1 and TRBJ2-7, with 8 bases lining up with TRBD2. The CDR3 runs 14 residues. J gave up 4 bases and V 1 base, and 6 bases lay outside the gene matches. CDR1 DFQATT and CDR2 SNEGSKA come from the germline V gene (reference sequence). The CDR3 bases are TGCAGTGCTAGAGCCCTGACTAGCGCGTACGAGCAGTACTTC. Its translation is CSARALTSAYEQYF.

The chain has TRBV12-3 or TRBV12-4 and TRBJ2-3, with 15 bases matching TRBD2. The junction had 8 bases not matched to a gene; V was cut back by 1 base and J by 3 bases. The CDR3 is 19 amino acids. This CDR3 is CASSLGARTSGRATDTQYF. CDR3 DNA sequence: TGTGCCAGCAGTTTAGGGGCTAGGACTAGCGGGAGGGCTACAGATACGCAGTATTTT.

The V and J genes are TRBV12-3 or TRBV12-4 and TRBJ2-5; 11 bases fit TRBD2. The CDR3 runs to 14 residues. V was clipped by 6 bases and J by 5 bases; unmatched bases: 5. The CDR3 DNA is TGTGCCAGCAGACTAGCGGGAGTTTGGGAGACCCAGTACTTC. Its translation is CASRLAGVWETQYF.